This T cell receptor (beta chain) was identified in a study of T cells in localized non-small cell lung cancer (dated by TCRdb to between 2020 and 2021). Describing the broader study: T cell repertoires of 236 early-stage NSCLC patients were analyzed, with tumors being compared against uninvolved tumor-adjacent lungs. The cohort comprised roughly 220 treatment-naïve NSCLC patients with resected, localized lung tumors. Of the NSCLC patients, 129 were male and approximately 110 were female, and the mean age was about 69 years. Results and caveats for the whole study, not just this receptor: A median of 57 of the top 100 tumor clones turned up in the paired uninvolved adjacent lung, and fewer than 35 of those clones also ranked among the top 100 of that same adjacent lung. Because of the exploratory design, TCR variables were selected using unadjusted p-values without false-discovery rate correction. Higher T cell density in blood was associated with longer overall survival, whereas higher clonality in adjacent lung was associated with shorter survival. Multi-region tumor sequencing was not performed, so intratumor heterogeneity could not be excluded. Uninvolved tumor-adjacent lung showed the highest T cell clonality, higher than tumor, which suggests more focused antigenic responses in the uninvolved tumor-adjacent lung.

At diagnosis, peripheral blood, uninvolved tumor-adjacent lung and tumor were collected and stored as a combination of fresh-frozen and FFPE material. For TCR repertoire profiling, the blood samples were analyzed as peripheral blood mononuclear cells. The immunoSEQ Assay was used to sequence TCR beta CDR3 regions from DNA. The study's own analysis went as follows. T cell density was computed as TCR beta template counts normalized to usable DNA estimated by amplifying housekeeping genes. Richness was estimated using the preseqR package, with extrapolation to 400,000 templates for PBMC samples and to 120,000 templates for tissue samples. Clonality was defined by subtracting Pielou's evenness from one. Tissue-enriched TCRs were identified through differential abundance testing performed on productive amino-acid clonotypes, with a minimum total count of 5 and an alpha of 0.1. Repertoire overlap between compartments was quantified with the Jaccard Index and Morisita Overlap Index. GLIPH clustered TCR beta CDR3s with public tetramer-defined viral CDR3s; viral motifs required at least three viral sequences plus V-gene enrichment. What TCRdb holds here is the immuneACCESS table cut down to in-frame rearrangements. Part of the clones is not present; checked against another copy, under half of the missing clones reflect an unresolved V gene, and the others are unexplained. The DNA gave D and trimming, while V, J and clone size come from that table. For this sample the table gives about 59,000 clones, of which 90% to 95% were detected only once. 20% of the sample is held by the ten biggest clonotypes.

From cysteine to phenylalanine, the CDR3 is 14 amino acids long. The entry retains the CDR3 DNA only, 42 bases that are in frame from base 1. Taken from the germline V gene, the CDR1 and CDR2 loops are SGDLS and YYNGEE. The trim is 1 base for V and 5 bases for J, with a gap of 13 bases between the germline ends. As to this clone: The target of this receptor is not known. No clone much larger than this one lies a single base away; base qualities are absent.

The TCR sequence derives from a man between 35 and 75 years old with stage I lung adenocarcinoma. The V and J genes are TRBV9 and TRBJ2-7; the D gene is perhaps TRBD1, from 7 matching bases. Here the sequenced sample was peripheral blood, taken before any cancer treatment. The CDR3 region reads CASSVHRGGDEQYF. The DNA reads TGTGCCAGCAGCGTACACAGGGGCGGGGACGAGCAGTACTTC.